This T cell receptor beta chain was found in a study of cytomegalovirus exposure and HLA in healthy donors. On this clone: Its target is not known.

60 Vbeta and 13 Jbeta primers were used in PCR. The method was immunoSEQ multiplex PCR; TCRdb's version includes in-frame clones alone and lacks a portion of them. This sample yields about 160,000 clones, of which approximately 80% are seen a single time; more than 1.5% belongs to the top ten. Healthy bone marrow donors made up the cohort. The germline V and J ends were trimmed by 3 bases and 6 bases, with 8 bases remaining between them. The CDR3 totals 12 residues. The V gene's germline CDR1 is ENHRY and CDR2 SYGVKD. Study results and limitations: Among CMV-associated TCR beta chains, most appeared HLA-restricted in a later analysis. In all likelihood, a cluster of highly shared sequence variants was a sequencing artifact. Reports indicate that TCR beta sequences accurately predicted the HLA-A and HLA-B alleles of most subjects.

The specimen was PBMCs. The chain has TRBV10-3 and TRBJ1-2, with D unresolved. The source of this sequence is a man younger than 30 in good health and CMV-seronegative. This chain's CDR3 is CAISDVPDGYTF. The CDR3 nucleotides read TGTGCCATCAGTGATGTTCCTGATGGCTACACCTTC.